The subject of this entry is one TCR beta chain. The antigen is unknown. TCRdb keeps only in-frame clones here, not all; method: immunoSEQ multiplex PCR. The data contain about 5,000 clones, about 88% of them singletons. The data derive from a study of lymphopenia after photon versus proton radiotherapy. CDR3 length: 18 amino acids. The V and J ends lost 0 bases and 0 bases respectively, with 15 bases between them. Germline CDR1 and CDR2: SGHTA and FQGNSA. Findings and limits, study-wide: Post-nadir diversity loss with photons came from oligoclonal expansion, particularly CD8+ Temra cells. Authors raise, but do not show, better survival with proton therapy.

Specimen: peripheral blood, collected from a patient treated with photon-based radiotherapy. The clonotype comes from a man aged 25-45 years with gastric cancer. This rearrangement joins TRBV7-2 to TRBJ1-3; D is uncertain. The CDR3 here is CASSLAGGGSNSGNTIYF. DNA of the CDR3: TGTGCCAGCAGCTTAGCGGGTGGAGGGTCCAACTCTGGAAACACCATATATTTT.